Listed below are T cell receptor beta chains from one sample, sequenced in a study of T cell changes during pregnancy in multiple sclerosis. Repertoires were generated with immunoSEQ multiplex PCR, while TCRdb's copy carries only in-frame clones and drops some. The table lists 71,000 or so clones, approximately 94% of them singletons. The starting material was peripheral blood, obtained in the third trimester of pregnancy. The receptors derive from a female donor with multiple sclerosis, enrolled in a pregnancy study. CDR3s include the opening cysteine and the closing phenylalanine or tryptophan. A D gene is named only where the DNA matches it firmly. Size is stated for part of the rows, as once, few or many counts, or as a class when the clone is expanded.

J gene,clone size,V gene,D gene,CDR3 protein,CDR3 DNA
TRBJ1-1,.,TRBV7-9,.,CASSLFPGTEAFF,TGTGCCAGCAGCTTATTCCCGGGGACTGAAGCTTTCTTT
TRBJ2-7,.,TRBV20-1,.,CSARGEGGQYF,TGCAGTGCTCGCGGGGAGGGGGGGCAGTACTTC
TRBJ1-3,.,TRBV2,.,CASSVGGPRNTIYF,TGTGCCAGCAGCGTCGGGGGGCCCAGAAACACCATATATTTT
TRBJ2-1,once,TRBV6-5,TRBD1,CASSYTGTAYNEQFF,TGTGCCAGCAGTTACACCGGGACAGCGTACAATGAGCAGTTCTTC
TRBJ2-5,.,TRBV6-1,.,CASSEGPSVETQYF,TGTGCCAGCAGTGAGGGGCCTAGCGTAGAGACCCAGTACTTC
TRBJ1-5,.,TRBV13,TRBD1,CASSGPTGGGGNQPQHF,TGTGCCAGCAGCGGCCCGACAGGGGGTGGGGGCAATCAGCCCCAGCATTTT
TRBJ2-2,.,TRBV4-2,TRBD2,CASSQETSGSIGELFF,TGTGCCAGCAGCCAAGAAACTAGCGGGAGTATCGGGGAGCTGTTTTTT
TRBJ1-5,.,TRBV10-1,.,CATSGRVNQPQHF,TGCGCCACCTCGGGCAGGGTCAATCAGCCCCAGCATTTT
TRBJ2-7,.,TRBV20-1,.,CSAATSSEQYF,TGCAGTGCTGCCACTAGTAGCGAGCAGTACTTC
TRBJ1-1,.,TRBV6-5,.,CASSYGVVAFF,TGTGCCAGCAGTTATGGTGTAGTGGCTTTCTTT
TRBJ2-7,.,TRBV28,TRBD1,CASSLTPGQGFMDEQYF,TGTGCCAGCAGCCTTACTCCGGGACAGGGTTTTATGGACGAGCAGTACTTC
TRBJ2-1,.,TRBV18,.,CASSYAGEGNEQFF,TGTGCCAGCTCATACGCAGGGGAGGGCAATGAGCAGTTCTTC
TRBJ2-7,.,TRBV21-1,.,CASSERQGPYEQYF,TGTGCCAGCAGCGAAAGACAGGGGCCCTACGAGCAGTACTTC
TRBJ2-7,.,TRBV5-4,.,CASSSRGSLEQYF,TGTGCCAGCAGCTCCAGGGGCTCCCTCGAGCAGTACTTC
TRBJ2-3,.,TRBV11-2,TRBD1,CASSFLGGTGTDTQYF,TGTGCCAGCAGCTTCCTAGGTGGGACAGGGACAGATACGCAGTATTTT
TRBJ2-7,.,TRBV27,.,CASSLALSYEQYF,TGTGCCAGCAGTCTGGCTCTCTCCTACGAGCAGTACTTC
TRBJ2-3,.,TRBV5-1,.,CASSPGGGTDTQYF,TGCGCCAGCAGCCCTGGCGGTGGGACAGATACGCAGTATTTT
TRBJ2-3,.,TRBV11-2,TRBD2,CASSFGRGQELSTDTQYF,TGTGCCAGCAGCTTCGGGAGGGGCCAGGAGCTAAGCACAGATACGCAGTATTTT
TRBJ1-2,.,TRBV18,.,CASSPSMGHSIPNYGYTF,TGTGCCAGCTCACCCTCGATGGGCCACAGTATTCCTAACTATGGCTACACCTTC
TRBJ2-1,.,TRBV11-3,.,CASSLDSGHSYNEQFF,TGTGCCAGCAGCTTAGATAGCGGACACTCCTACAATGAGCAGTTCTTC
TRBJ2-7,.,TRBV27,.,CASGFLYEQYF,TGTGCCAGCGGTTTTCTCTACGAGCAGTACTTC
TRBJ1-1,.,TRBV25-1,.,CASSRLADTEAFF,TGTGCCAGCAGTAGACTGGCGGACACTGAAGCTTTCTTT
TRBJ2-7,.,TRBV11-3,TRBD1,CARGDGTGFAYEQYF,TGTGCCAGGGGCGATGGGACAGGGTTCGCCTACGAGCAGTACTTC
TRBJ1-3,once,TRBV7-7,.,CASSLDAYGYGSSSGNTIYF,TGTGCCAGCAGCTTAGACGCCTATGGGTATGGGAGCTCCTCTGGAAACACCATATATTTT
TRBJ2-2,.,TRBV6-6,TRBD1,CASSFDRAGELFF,TGTGCCAGCAGCTTCGACAGGGCGGGGGAGCTGTTTTTT
TRBJ2-1,.,TRBV7-6,.,CASSTQGWLYYNEQFF,TGTGCCAGCAGCACCCAGGGGTGGCTATACTACAATGAGCAGTTCTTC
TRBJ2-1,.,TRBV5-4,.,CASSSGFEQFF,TGTGCCAGCAGTTCAGGGTTTGAGCAGTTCTTC
TRBJ2-2,.,TRBV29-1,.,CSAETGSTGELFF,TGCAGCGCCGAGACAGGATCCACCGGGGAGCTGTTTTTT
TRBJ1-4,.,TRBV6-1,.,CASRNGLNNEKLFF,TGTGCCAGCAGAAATGGACTGAATAATGAAAAACTGTTTTTT
TRBJ2-7,.,TRBV6-5,.,CASSYRTNSYEQYF,TGTGCCAGCAGTTACCGGACTAATTCCTACGAGCAGTACTTC
TRBJ2-3,.,TRBV27,.,CASSSTSTDTQYF,TGTGCCAGCAGTTCAACAAGCACAGATACGCAGTATTTT
TRBJ1-3,.,TRBV5-6,.,CASSSPTARGLGGNTIYF,TGTGCCAGCAGCTCGCCGACAGCTAGGGGCTTAGGTGGAAACACCATATATTTT
TRBJ1-4,.,TRBV18,.,CASSPTGVGEKLFF,TGTGCCAGCTCACCAACGGGGGTTGGTGAAAAACTGTTTTTT
TRBJ1-3,.,TRBV6-5,.,CASSGQTNSLYF,TGTGCCAGCAGTGGACAGACCAACTCCTTATATTTT
TRBJ2-4,.,TRBV4-3,.,CASSQDNRGGSKNIQYF,TGCGCCAGCAGCCAAGATAACAGGGGGGGATCCAAAAACATTCAGTACTTC
TRBJ2-7,.,TRBV5-1,TRBD2,CASSQGLAVTYEQYF,TGCGCCAGCAGCCAAGGACTAGCGGTTACCTACGAGCAGTACTTC
TRBJ2-7,once,TRBV2,TRBD2,CASSEGAGTYEQYF,TGTGCCAGCAGTGAAGGAGCGGGAACATACGAGCAGTACTTC
TRBJ1-2,once,TRBV5-1,.,CASSLDPGRGYTF,TGCGCCAGCAGCTTGGACCCAGGAAGGGGCTACACCTTC
TRBJ1-2,.,TRBV30,TRBD1,CAWGTANYGYTF,TGTGCCTGGGGGACAGCTAACTATGGCTACACCTTC
TRBJ2-5,.,TRBV7-7,TRBD2,CASSLSHILAGGPFAGVETQYF,TGTGCTAGCAGCCTTTCTCACATACTAGCGGGAGGGCCTTTTGCCGGTGTAGAGACCCAGTACTTC
TRBJ2-1,.,TRBV21-1,.,CASSNNGQGLAGDTNLVRDEQFF,TGTGCCAGCAGCAATAACGGACAGGGTCTAGCGGGAGATACGAATTTGGTCCGAGATGAGCAGTTCTTC
TRBJ2-7,few,TRBV5-4,TRBD1,CASSSGQKYEQYF,TGTGCCAGCAGCTCGGGACAGAAATACGAGCAGTACTTC
TRBJ2-7,.,TRBV5-1,TRBD2,CASSSTSGPYEQYF,TGCGCCAGCAGCTCTACTAGCGGGCCCTACGAGCAGTACTTC
TRBJ2-7,.,TRBV13,TRBD2,CASRPGGGLGSYEQYF,TGTGCCAGCAGGCCCGGCGGGGGGCTGGGATCCTACGAGCAGTACTTC